This T cell receptor (beta chain) was recorded in a study of CD8+ T cells in alopecia areata. Whole-study results and caveats: Scalp samples also contribute reads from the resident alphabeta T cells found in normal skin. Higher clonality than in normal scalp was seen in lesional scalp, especially alopecia totalis/universalis. In blood and scalp, many expanded lesional clones persisted during tofacitinib. One nonresponder leaves baseline CD8+ expansion's link to response uncertain.

Treatment defined: oral pan-JAK inhibitor, 5-10 mg twice daily. On this clone itself: The target antigen is unknown.

V lost 4 bases and J lost 5, with 11 bases in between. The CDR3 contains 13 residues. CDR1 is MNHNS, CDR2 SASEGT, per germline. RNA extraction and reverse transcription yielded cDNA as sequencing template. Data came from immunoSEQ multiplex PCR; TCRdb stores just in-frame clones and leaves some out. The sample lists approximately 160,000 clones; around 60% were seen once. Sample: CD4+ T cells sorted from blood, taken at week 24, from a patient treated with tofacitinib. The chain joins TRBV6-1 to TRBJ1-1; D is ambiguous. The TCR originated in a human donor with alopecia areata. The CDR3 DNA reads as TGTGCCAGCAGTGTACATTTCGGGACTGAAGCTTTCTTT. Translated, it gives CASSVHFGTEAFF.